These T cell receptor beta chains were read from a single sample in a study of blood T cell repertoires in COVID-19. Assay: immunoSEQ multiplex PCR; the TCRdb copy retains only in-frame clones and omits some. The sample shows 250,000 to 350,000 clones, over 75% of them seen only once. The sequencing input was PBMCs or T cells enriched from blood (not recorded which). The origin of the receptors is a young woman who had recovered from COVID-19. Each CDR3 is given with its conserved first and last residue. The D gene is left open where the match is weak.

-,TRBJ2-1,TRBV4-3,CASSQGTATNNEQFF,TGCGCCAGCAGCCAAGGGACAGCGACGAACAATGAGCAGTTCTTC
TRBD1,TRBJ1-5,TRBV19,CASAPSGGLNQPQHF,TGTGCCAGTGCCCCCTCAGGGGGCCTCAATCAGCCCCAGCATTTT
-,TRBJ1-6,TRBV28,CASTPSGGGEIFNSPLHF,TGTGCCAGCACCCCTAGCGGAGGGGGGGAGATTTTTAATTCACCCCTCCACTTT
TRBD1,TRBJ1-6,TRBV5-4,CASSLGQGGSPLHF,TGTGCCAGCAGCTTGGGGCAGGGGGGTTCACCCCTCCACTTT
TRBD1,TRBJ1-2,TRBV25-1,CASSVQGAGSGYTF,TGTGCCAGCAGTGTTCAGGGGGCAGGCTCTGGCTACACCTTC
-,TRBJ2-2,TRBV2,CASRTEWNTGELFF,TGTGCCAGCAGGACAGAGTGGAACACCGGGGAGCTGTTTTTT
-,TRBJ1-3,TRBV14,CASSPGRASRNTIYF,TGTGCCAGCAGCCCCGGCAGGGCATCCAGAAACACCATATATTTT
-,TRBJ1-1,TRBV5-1,CASTLGRGDAFF,TGCGCCAGCACCTTGGGAAGGGGCGACGCTTTCTTT
-,TRBJ2-5,TRBV27,CASSSSGFQETQYF,TGTGCCAGCAGTTCCTCAGGATTTCAAGAGACCCAGTACTTC
-,TRBJ2-2,TRBV6-5,CASRATEDGGGELFF,TGTGCCAGCAGGGCCACAGAGGACGGAGGCGGGGAGCTGTTTTTT
-,TRBJ2-5,TRBV6-5,CASSYGGDGTQYF,TGTGCCAGCAGTTACGGAGGCGATGGGACCCAGTACTTC
TRBD2,TRBJ2-7,TRBV9,CASSPGTTYEQYF,TGTGCCAGCAGCCCCGGGACTACGTACGAGCAGTACTTC
-,TRBJ1-2,TRBV7-9,CASRGDLPVNGYTF,TGTGCCAGCAGGGGAGACTTACCAGTTAATGGCTACACCTTC
TRBD1,TRBJ1-2,TRBV28,CASRKTGEESYTF,TGTGCCAGCAGGAAGACAGGGGAGGAGAGCTACACCTTC
TRBD1,TRBJ1-1,TRBV5-4,CASSRGQGGYTEAFF,TGTGCCAGCAGCCGGGGACAGGGAGGGTACACTGAAGCTTTCTTT
-,TRBJ1-5,TRBV19,CASSPQGRQPQHF,TGTGCCAGTAGTCCACAGGGAAGGCAGCCCCAGCATTTT
TRBD1,TRBJ2-7,TRBV4-1,CASSTDRGSYEQYF,TGCGCCAGCAGCACAGACAGGGGCTCCTACGAGCAGTACTTC
TRBD2,TRBJ2-5,TRBV28,CASRVAGGMETQYF,TGTGCCAGCAGAGTAGCGGGGGGAATGGAGACCCAGTACTTC
TRBD1,TRBJ1-1,TRBV5-1,CASSLGTGQSSRHEAFF,TGCGCCAGCAGCTTGGGGACAGGGCAATCGTCCCGTCATGAAGCTTTCTTT
TRBD2,TRBJ2-1,TRBV10-1,CASSGRTSGGPSSYNEQFF,TGCGCCAGCAGCGGAAGGACTAGCGGGGGCCCGAGCTCCTACAATGAGCAGTTCTTC
TRBD1,TRBJ1-5,TRBV5-6,CASSLQGALSNQPQHF,TGTGCCAGCAGTTTACAGGGGGCTTTGAGCAATCAGCCCCAGCATTTT
-,TRBJ1-5,TRBV7-2,CASSPSYSNQPQHF,TGTGCCAGCAGCCCCAGTTATAGCAATCAGCCCCAGCATTTT
-,TRBJ1-5,TRBV6-5,CASRPLGSNQPQHF,TGTGCCAGCAGACCACTAGGTAGCAATCAGCCCCAGCATTTT
TRBD1,TRBJ2-7,TRBV7-2,CASSLDRAGGLDYEQYF,TGTGCCAGCAGCCTAGATAGGGCAGGGGGCCTGGACTACGAGCAGTACTTC